This T cell receptor (beta chain) was captured by sequencing in a study of CD8 T cells in ankylosing spondylitis. General study findings and limits: Typical of ankylosing spondylitis blood, it appeared, was a TCR beta motif of fewer than 10 highly homologous variants. Disease-associated clones were CD8+ and fairly uncommon in peripheral blood.

This clonotype appeared many times. Its antigen is currently unknown. Quantitative 5'-RACE with molecular barcodes generated TCR beta libraries. TCRdb redid the calling of the 5' RACE reads with MiXCR, one entry per CDR3 protein. The table lists 100,000 to 150,000 distinct CDR3 sequences, about an eighth of them singletons. This CDR3 comprises 15 residues. The germline gives CDR1 SGHRS, CDR2 YFSETQ. V was cut by 4 bases and J by 1 base, with 14 bases left in between. The sequenced material came from blood, either unsorted or a sorted T cell fraction (not recorded which). The sequence was collected from a female donor with ankylosing spondylitis or in good health (not recorded which). The genes are TRBV5-1 and TRBJ1-1; D is undetermined. CDR3 residues: CASSPSWRGNTEAFF. The CDR3 region has the DNA TGCGCCAGCAGCCCTAGTTGGCGAGGGAACACTGAAGCTTTCTTT. The whole variable domain, remainder taken from reference TRBV5-1 and TRBJ1-1, is KAGVTQTPRYLIKTRGQQVTLSCSPISGHRSVSWYQQTPGQGLQFLFEYFSETQRNKGNFPGRFSGRQFSNSRSEMNVSTLELGDSALYLCASSPSWRGNTEAFFGQGTRLTVV.